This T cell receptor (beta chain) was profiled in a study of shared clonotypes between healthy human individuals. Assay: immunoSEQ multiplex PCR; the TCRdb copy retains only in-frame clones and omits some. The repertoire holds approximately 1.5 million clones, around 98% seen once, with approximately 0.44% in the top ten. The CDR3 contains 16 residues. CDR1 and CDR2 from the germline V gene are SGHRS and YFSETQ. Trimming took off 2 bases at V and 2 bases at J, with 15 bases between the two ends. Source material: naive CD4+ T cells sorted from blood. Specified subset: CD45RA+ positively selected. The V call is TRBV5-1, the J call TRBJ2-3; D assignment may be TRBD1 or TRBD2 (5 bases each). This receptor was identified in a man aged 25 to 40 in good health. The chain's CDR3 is CASSFSPGPNTDTQYF. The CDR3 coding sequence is TGCGCCAGCAGCTTCTCACCGGGACCAAACACAGATACGCAGTATTTT.